This T cell receptor beta chain was obtained from a study of human T cells and chemical hapten exposure. Study-level background: TCR yields per sample varied, mainly owing to small pooled library volume differences.

Whole-study findings and limits: DPC sensitization did not alter TCRs above 1 in 1000 frequency.

For the library, individual cDNA molecules each received unique molecular identifiers. Under the authors' procedure: Per-sample TCR counts ranged from about 23,224 to 750,000, median 95,638. TCRdb ran MiXCR on the RACE reads and lists one entry per CDR3 protein. TCRdb's processing, not the authors' own work, is the source of the V and J calls. In the table there are over 100,000 distinct CDR3 sequences, about 9% of which are singletons. Unmatched junction bases numbered 7, after V lost 5 bases and J lost 7 bases. This CDR3 has 15 amino acids. Germline CDR1 and CDR2: MNHEY and SVGAGI. Indicated time point: healthy volunteer bleed at 2 weeks. Unfractionated whole blood served as the source for total RNA extraction. Worth noting for this clonotype: Its target is not known.

The sequence came from a male donor in good health. Some clones in this sample may be carry-over from other donors' samples. This chain links TRBV6-5 with TRBJ2-2; 10 bases match TRBD1. Source material: whole blood. The DNA for the CDR3 is TGTGCCAGCAGTGTTGGACAGGGGGGAGGCGGGGAGCTGTTTTTT. Translation gives CASSVGQGGGGELFF.